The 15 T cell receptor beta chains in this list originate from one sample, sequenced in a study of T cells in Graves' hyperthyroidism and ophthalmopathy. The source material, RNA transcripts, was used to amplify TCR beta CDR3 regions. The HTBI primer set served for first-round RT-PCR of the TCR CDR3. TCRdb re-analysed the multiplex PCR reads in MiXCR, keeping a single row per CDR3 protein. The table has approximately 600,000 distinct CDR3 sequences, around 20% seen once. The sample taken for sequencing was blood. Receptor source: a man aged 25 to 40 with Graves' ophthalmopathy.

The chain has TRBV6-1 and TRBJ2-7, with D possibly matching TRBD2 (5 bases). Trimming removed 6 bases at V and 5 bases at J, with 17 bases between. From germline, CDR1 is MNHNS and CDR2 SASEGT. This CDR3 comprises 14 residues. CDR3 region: CASSRGSSGDEQYF. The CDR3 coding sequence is TGTGCCAGCAGCCGCGGGTCTTCTGGGGACGAGCAGTACTTC.

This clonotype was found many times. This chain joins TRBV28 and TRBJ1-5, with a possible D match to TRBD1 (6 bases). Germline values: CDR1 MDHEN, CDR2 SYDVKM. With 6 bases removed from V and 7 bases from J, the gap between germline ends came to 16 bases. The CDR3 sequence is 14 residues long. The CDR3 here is CASRPTGSGQPQHF. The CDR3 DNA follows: TGTGCCAGCAGACCCACAGGGTCAGGCCAGCCCCAGCATTTT. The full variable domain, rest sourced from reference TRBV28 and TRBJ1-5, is DVKVTQSSRYLVKRTGEKVFLECVQDMDHENMFWYRQDPGLGLRLIYFSYDVKMKEKGDIPEGYSVSREKKERFSLILESASTNQTSMYLCASRPTGSGQPQHFGDGTRLSIL.

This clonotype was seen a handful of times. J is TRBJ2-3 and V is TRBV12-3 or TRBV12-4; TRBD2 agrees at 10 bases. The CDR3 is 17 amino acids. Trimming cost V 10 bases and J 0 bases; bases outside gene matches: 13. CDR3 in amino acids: CATEGTSASISTDTQYF. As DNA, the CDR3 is TGTGCCACCGAGGGGACTAGCGCTTCGATTAGCACAGATACGCAGTATTTT.

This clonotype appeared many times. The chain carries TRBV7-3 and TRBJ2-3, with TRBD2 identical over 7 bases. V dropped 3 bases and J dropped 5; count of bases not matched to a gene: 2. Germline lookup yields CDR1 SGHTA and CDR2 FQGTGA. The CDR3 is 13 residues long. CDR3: CASSLVAGDTQYF. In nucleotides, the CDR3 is TGTGCCAGCAGCTTGGTAGCGGGAGATACGCAGTATTTT.

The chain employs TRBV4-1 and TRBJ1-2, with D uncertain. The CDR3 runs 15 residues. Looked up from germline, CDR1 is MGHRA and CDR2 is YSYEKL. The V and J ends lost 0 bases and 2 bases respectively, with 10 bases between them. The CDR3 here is CASSQDPYLNYGYTF. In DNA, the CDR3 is TGCGCCAGCAGCCAAGATCCATATTTGAACTATGGCTACACCTTC.

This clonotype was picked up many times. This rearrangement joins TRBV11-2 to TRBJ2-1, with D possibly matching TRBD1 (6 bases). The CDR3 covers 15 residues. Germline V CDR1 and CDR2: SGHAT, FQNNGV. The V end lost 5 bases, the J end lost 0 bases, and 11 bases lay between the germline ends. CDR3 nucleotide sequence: TGTGCCAGCAGCCTAGGACAGACCTCCTACAATGAGCAGTTCTTC. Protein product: CASSLGQTSYNEQFF.

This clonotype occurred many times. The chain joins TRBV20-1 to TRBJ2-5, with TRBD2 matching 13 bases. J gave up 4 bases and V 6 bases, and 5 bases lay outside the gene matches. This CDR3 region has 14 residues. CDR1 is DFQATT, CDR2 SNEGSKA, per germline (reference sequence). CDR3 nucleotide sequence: TGCAGTGCCCGGACTAGCGGGAGAGCAGAGACCCAGTACTTC. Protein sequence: CSARTSGRAETQYF.

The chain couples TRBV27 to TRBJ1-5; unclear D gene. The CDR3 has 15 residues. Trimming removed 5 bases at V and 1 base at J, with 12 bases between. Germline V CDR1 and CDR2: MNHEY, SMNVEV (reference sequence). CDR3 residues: CASSLRRTSNQPQHF. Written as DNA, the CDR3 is TGTGCCAGCAGTCTTAGACGAACCAGCAATCAGCCCCAGCATTTT.

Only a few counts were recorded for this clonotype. The CDR3 coding sequence is TGTGCCAGCAGCTTAGGGACGGCAGTCGAAGCTTTCTTT. As protein: CASSLGTAVEAFF. The rearrangement uses TRBV7-9 and TRBJ1-1; D remains unclear. CDR1 is SEHNR and CDR2 is FQNEAQ in the germline V gene (reference sequence). The CDR3 runs 13 residues. Trimming removed 1 base at V and 8 bases at J, with 11 bases between.

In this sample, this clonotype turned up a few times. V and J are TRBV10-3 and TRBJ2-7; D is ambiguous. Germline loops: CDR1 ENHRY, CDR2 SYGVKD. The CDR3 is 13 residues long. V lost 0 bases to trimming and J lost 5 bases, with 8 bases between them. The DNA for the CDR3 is TGTGCCATCAGTGAGTCGCGGTCCAACGAGCAGTACTTC. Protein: CAISESRSNEQYF.

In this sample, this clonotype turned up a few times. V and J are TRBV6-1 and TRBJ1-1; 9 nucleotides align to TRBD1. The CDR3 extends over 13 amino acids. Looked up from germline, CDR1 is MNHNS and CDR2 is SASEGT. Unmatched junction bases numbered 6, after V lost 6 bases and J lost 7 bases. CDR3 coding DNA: TGTGCCAGCAGCCGAGGGACAGGGATTGAAGCTTTCTTT. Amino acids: CASSRGTGIEAFF.

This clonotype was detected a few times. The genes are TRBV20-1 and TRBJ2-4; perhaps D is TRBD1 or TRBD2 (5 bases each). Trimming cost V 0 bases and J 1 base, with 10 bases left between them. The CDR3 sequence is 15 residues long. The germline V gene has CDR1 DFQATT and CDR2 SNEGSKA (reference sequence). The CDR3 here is CSARDPWGAKNIQYF. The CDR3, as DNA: TGCAGTGCTAGAGATCCGTGGGGGGCCAAAAACATTCAGTACTTC.

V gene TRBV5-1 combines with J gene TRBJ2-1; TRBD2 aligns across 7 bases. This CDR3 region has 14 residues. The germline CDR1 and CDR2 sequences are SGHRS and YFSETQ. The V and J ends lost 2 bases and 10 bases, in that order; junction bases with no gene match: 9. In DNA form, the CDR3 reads TGCGCCAGCAGCTTAGTTACTAGCGTCGGGGAGCAGTTCTTC. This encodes CASSLVTSVGEQFF.

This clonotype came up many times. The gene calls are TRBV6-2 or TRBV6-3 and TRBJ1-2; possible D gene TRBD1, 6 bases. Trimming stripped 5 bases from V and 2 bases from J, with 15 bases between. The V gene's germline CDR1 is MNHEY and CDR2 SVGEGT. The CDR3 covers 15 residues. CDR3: CASSPRGHLNYGYTF. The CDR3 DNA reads TGTGCCAGCAGTCCCCGGGGACATCTCAACTATGGCTACACCTTC.

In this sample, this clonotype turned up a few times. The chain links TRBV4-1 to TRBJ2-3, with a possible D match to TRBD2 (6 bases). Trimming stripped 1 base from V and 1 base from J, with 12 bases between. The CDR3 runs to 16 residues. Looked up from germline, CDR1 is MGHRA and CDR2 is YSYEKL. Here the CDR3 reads CASSQVGGAGTDTQYF. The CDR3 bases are TGCGCCAGCAGCCAAGTTGGAGGGGCCGGCACAGATACGCAGTATTTT.